This TCR beta chain was recovered during a study of cytomegalovirus exposure and HLA in healthy donors. Whole-study results and caveats: It was reportedly the case that the classifier diagnosed cytomegalovirus status with high specificity and sensitivity. The availability of immune exposure information extended only to CMV serostatus.

PCR employed 60 Vbeta and 13 Jbeta primers. Clones were read by immunoSEQ multiplex PCR, and TCRdb kept only the in-frame ones, dropping some. The sample lists about 88,000 clones, about 76% occurring once. CDR3 length: 14 amino acids. V gave up 2 bases and J gave up 5 bases, with 10 bases separating them. CDR1 is LNHDA and CDR2 is SQIVND in the germline V gene (reference sequence). The sample holds a few counts of this clone. Its antigen is currently unknown. This chain connects TRBV19 to TRBJ1-5; maybe TRBD1 (5 bases). The sequencing input was PBMCs. The TCR sequence derives from a woman aged 40 to 50 in good health and CMV-seronegative. The CDR3 here is CASSIKGWDQPQHF. The CDR3 DNA follows: TGTGCCAGTAGTATAAAGGGGTGGGATCAGCCCCAGCATTTT.